This T cell receptor (beta chain) was recorded in a study of siplizumab effects on memory and regulatory T cells. Every sample had roughly 100,000 of its TCR templates assayed. Method: immunoSEQ multiplex PCR; TCRdb's copy keeps in-frame clones and lacks some. The profile shows some 120,000 clones, about 94% of them singletons. A remark on this clone: Antigen specificity is unknown.

Study-wide results and limits: The naive T cell population seemed more diverse than memory cells and seemed a major contributor to the alloresponse. With siplizumab, mappable alloreactive CD4+ clones averaged roughly 72% Treg-derived, versus less than 35% in controls. Assignment of a naive or memory phenotype failed for roughly 80-96% of the proliferating CD4+ or CD8+ clones.

V was clipped by 0 bases and J by 0 bases, with 13 bases between them. Germline values: CDR1 SEHNR, CDR2 FQNEAQ (reference sequence). The CDR3 is 17 amino acids. This receptor was taken from a human donor in good health. The material sequenced was non-Treg CD4+ T cells sorted from blood. The V gene is TRBV7-9, the J gene TRBJ2-3; D is unresolved. The CDR3 nucleotides read TGTGCCAGCAGCTTAGCGCGCAACACACCTAGCACAGATACGCAGTATTTT. Its translation is CASSLARNTPSTDTQYF.